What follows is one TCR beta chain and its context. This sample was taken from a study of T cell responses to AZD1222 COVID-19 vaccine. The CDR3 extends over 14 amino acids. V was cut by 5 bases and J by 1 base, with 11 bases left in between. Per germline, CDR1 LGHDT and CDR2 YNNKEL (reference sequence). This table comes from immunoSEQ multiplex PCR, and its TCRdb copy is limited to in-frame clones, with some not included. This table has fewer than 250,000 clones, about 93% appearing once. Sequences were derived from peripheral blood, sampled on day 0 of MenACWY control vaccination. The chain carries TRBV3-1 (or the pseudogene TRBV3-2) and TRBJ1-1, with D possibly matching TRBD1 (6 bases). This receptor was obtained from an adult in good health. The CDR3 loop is CASSTAQGNTEAFF. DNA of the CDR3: TGTGCCAGCAGCACCGCACAGGGGAACACTGAAGCTTTCTTT.